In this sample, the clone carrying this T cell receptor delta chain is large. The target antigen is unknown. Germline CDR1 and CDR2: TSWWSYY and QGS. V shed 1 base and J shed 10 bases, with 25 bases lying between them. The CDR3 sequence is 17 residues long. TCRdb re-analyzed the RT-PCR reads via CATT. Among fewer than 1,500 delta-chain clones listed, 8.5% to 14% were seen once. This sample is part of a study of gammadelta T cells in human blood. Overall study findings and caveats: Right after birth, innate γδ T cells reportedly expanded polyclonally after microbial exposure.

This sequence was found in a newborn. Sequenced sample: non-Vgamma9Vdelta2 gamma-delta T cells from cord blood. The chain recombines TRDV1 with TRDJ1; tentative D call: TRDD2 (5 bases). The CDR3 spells CALGEPGLLTPTPLLIF. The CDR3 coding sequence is TGTGCTCTTGGGGAACCGGGCCTTCTTACCCCTACTCCCCTACTCATCTTT.